The source of this T cell receptor beta chain is a study of blood T cell repertoires in COVID-19. Assay: immunoSEQ multiplex PCR; the TCRdb copy retains only in-frame clones and omits some. The data show a few hundred thousand clones, 82% seen once. The germline CDR1 and CDR2 sequences are SGHRS and YFSETQ. The CDR3 covers 16 residues. V shed 1 base and J shed 6 bases, with 17 bases lying between them. The rearrangement joins TRBV5-1 to TRBJ2-1; perhaps TRBD2 as D (6 bases). The sequencing input was PBMCs or T cells enriched from blood (not recorded which). The receptor was isolated from a man in his forties who had been exposed to COVID-19. Written as DNA, the CDR3 is TGCGCCAGCAGCTTGAGTGCCGGGGGAGGTCGCAATGAGCAGTTCTTC. Encoded protein: CASSLSAGGGRNEQFF.